This TCR beta chain was captured in a study of blood T cell repertoires in COVID-19. Study information: Samples representing acute and convalescent COVID-19 were sourced from the United States, Italy and Spain. Nucleic acid was either cDNA or gDNA, and it came from T cells, B-cell-depleted T cells, or PBMCs.

Germline CDR1 is KGHSH and CDR2 is LQKENI. This CDR3 spans 14 amino acids. V shed 1 base and J shed 2 bases, with 8 bases lying between them. As handled by the study authors: Amplifying reference gene primers gave estimates of nucleated cell counts. Method: immunoSEQ multiplex PCR; TCRdb's copy keeps in-frame clones and lacks some. V, J and clone size derive from that table, while D and trimming were established from the DNA sequence. The sample lists about 80,000 clones; about 83% were seen once. Sequencing was done on a sample of peripheral blood. The genes are TRBV18 and TRBJ1-2; maybe TRBD1 (5 bases). This clonotype was obtained from an elderly man with active or convalescent COVID-19. CDR3 residues: CASSPLQENYGYTF. In nucleotides, the CDR3 is TGTGCCAGCTCACCACTACAGGAGAACTATGGCTACACCTTC.